The clone carrying this TCR beta chain was seen a few times. The data belong to a study of human T cells and chemical hapten exposure. Stated time point: patch test 3, about 24 weeks after DPC sensitization. Treatment denoted: therapeutic diphenylcyclopropenone sensitization with weekly scalp DPC. TCRdb called the RACE reads again in MiXCR, with one record for every CDR3 protein. This repertoire shows 90,000 to 140,000 distinct CDR3 sequences, under 40% found once; its top ten account for 2.5% to 3%. V lost 4 bases to trimming and J lost 6 bases; unmatched junction nucleotides: 9. The CDR3 length is 16 residues. Germline V CDR1 and CDR2: MNHEY, SVGEGT.

The chain combines TRBV6-2 or TRBV6-3 with TRBJ1-5; TRBD1 agrees at 10 bases. Specimen: whole blood, collected in connection with sensitization to the hapten diphenylcyclopropenone (DPC). The TCR was taken from a man aged 35 to 55 with alopecia areata. Some clones in this sample may be carry-over from other donors' samples. The CDR3 spells CASSSYGQGDAQPQHF. In DNA form, the CDR3 reads TGTGCCAGCAGTTCCTACGGACAGGGGGACGCTCAGCCCCAGCATTTT.